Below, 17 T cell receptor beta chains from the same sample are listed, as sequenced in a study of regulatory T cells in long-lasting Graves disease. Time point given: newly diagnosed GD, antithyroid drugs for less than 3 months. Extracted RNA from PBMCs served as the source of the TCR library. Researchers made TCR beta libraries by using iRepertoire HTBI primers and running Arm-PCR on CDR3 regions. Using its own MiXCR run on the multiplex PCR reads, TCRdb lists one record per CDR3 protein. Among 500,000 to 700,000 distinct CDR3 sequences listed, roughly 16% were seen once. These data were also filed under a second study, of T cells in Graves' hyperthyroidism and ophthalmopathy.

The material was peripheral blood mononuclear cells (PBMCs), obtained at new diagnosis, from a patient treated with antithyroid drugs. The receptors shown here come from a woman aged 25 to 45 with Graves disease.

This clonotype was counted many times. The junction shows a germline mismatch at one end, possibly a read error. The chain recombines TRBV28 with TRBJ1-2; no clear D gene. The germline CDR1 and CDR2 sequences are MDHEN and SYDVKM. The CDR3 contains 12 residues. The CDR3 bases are TGTGCCAGCAGTTCTGGGAGTAGACCTTTATCCTTC. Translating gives CASSSGSRPLSF.

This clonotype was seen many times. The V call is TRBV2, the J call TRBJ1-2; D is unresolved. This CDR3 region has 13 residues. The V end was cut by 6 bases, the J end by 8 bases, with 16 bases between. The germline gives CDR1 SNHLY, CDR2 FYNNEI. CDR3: CASSTYVAQGYTF. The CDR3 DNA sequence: TGTGCCAGCAGCACATATGTTGCTCAGGGCTACACCTTC.

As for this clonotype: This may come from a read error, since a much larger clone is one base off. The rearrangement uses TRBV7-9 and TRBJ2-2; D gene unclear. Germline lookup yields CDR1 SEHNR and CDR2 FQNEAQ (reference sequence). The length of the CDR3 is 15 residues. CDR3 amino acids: CANSLSRLSTGELFF. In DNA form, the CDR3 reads TGTGCCAACAGCTTAAGTCGTCTAAGCACCGGGGAGCTGTTTTTT.

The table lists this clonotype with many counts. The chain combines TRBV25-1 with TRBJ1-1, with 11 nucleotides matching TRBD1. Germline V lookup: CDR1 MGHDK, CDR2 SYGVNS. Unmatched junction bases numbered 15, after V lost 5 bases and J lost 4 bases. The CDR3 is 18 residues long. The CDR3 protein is CASSPNPGQGAGGTEAFF. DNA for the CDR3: TGTGCCAGCAGTCCCAATCCTGGACAGGGGGCGGGCGGCACTGAAGCTTTCTTT.

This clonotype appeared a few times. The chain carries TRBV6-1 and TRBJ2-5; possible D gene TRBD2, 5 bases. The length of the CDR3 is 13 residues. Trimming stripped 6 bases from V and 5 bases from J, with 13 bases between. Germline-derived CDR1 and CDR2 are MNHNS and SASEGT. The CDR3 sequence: CASRRTRWETQYF. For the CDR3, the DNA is TGTGCCAGCAGGCGGACTCGGTGGGAGACCCAGTACTTC.

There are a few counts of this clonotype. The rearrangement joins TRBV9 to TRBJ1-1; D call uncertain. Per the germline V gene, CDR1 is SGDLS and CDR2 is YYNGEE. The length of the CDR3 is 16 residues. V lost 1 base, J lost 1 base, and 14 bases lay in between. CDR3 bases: TGTGCCAGCAGCGTATACCCCGGACGGACGAACACTGAAGCTTTCTTT. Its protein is CASSVYPGRTNTEAFF.

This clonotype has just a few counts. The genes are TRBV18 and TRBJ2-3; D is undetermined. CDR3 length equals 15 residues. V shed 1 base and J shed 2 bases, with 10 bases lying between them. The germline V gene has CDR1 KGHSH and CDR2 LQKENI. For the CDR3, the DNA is TGTGCCAGCTCACCACAGGGTGGGTTCACAGATACGCAGTATTTT. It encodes CASSPQGGFTDTQYF. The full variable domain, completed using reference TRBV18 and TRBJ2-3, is NAGVMQNPRHLVRRRGQEARLRCSPMKGHSHVYWYRQLPEEGLKFMVYLQKENIIDESGMPKERFSAEFPKEGPSILRIQQVVRGDSAAYFCASSPQGGFTDTQYFGPGTRLTVL.

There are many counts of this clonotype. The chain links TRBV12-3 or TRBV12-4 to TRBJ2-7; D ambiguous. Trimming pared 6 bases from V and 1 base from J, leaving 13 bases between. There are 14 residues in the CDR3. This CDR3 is CASRPTYTSYEQYF. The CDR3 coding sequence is TGTGCCAGCAGGCCCACCTACACGTCCTACGAGCAGTACTTC.

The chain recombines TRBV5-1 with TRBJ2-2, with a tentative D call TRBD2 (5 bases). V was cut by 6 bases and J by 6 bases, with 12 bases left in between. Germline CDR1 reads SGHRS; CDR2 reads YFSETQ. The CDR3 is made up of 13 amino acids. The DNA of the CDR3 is TGCGCCAGCACCCCGGAGGTGGCCGGGGAGCTGTTTTTT. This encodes CASTPEVAGELFF.

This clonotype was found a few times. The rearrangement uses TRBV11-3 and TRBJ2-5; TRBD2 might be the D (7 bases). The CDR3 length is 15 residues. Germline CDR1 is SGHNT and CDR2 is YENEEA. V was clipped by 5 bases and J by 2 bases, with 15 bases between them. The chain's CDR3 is CASSPGGGQQETQYF. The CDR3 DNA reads TGTGCCAGCAGCCCGGGAGGTGGACAGCAAGAGACCCAGTACTTC.

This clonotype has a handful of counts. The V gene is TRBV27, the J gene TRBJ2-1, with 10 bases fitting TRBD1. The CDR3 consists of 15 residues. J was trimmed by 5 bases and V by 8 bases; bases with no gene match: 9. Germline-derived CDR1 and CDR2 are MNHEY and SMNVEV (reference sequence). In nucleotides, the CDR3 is TGTGCCAGCCGCGCCGGGACAGGGGCTAACAATGAGCAGTTCTTC. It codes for CASRAGTGANNEQFF.

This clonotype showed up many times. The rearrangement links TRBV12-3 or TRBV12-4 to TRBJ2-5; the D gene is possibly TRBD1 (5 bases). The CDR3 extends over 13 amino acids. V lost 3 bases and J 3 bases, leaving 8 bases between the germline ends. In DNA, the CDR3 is TGTGCCAGCAGTTTTGACAGAAAAGAGACCCAGTACTTC. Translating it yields CASSFDRKETQYF.

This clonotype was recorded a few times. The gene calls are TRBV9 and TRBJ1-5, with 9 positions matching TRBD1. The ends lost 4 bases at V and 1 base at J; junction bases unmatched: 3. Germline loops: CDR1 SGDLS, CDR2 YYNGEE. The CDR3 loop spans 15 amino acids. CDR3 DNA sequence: TGTGCCAGCAGCCCGGGACAGGGCAGCAATCAGCCCCAGCATTTT. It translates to CASSPGQGSNQPQHF.

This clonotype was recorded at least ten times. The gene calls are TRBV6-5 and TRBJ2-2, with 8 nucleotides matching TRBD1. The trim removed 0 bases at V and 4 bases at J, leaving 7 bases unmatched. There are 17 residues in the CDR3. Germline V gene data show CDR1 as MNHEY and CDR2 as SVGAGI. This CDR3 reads CASSYSLQGARTGELFF. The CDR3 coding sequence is TGTGCCAGCAGTTACTCGCTGCAGGGGGCGCGCACCGGGGAGCTGTTTTTT.

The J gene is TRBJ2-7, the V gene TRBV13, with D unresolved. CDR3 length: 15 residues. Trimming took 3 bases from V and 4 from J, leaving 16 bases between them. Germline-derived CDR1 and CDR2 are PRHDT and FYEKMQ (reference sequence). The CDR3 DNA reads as TGTGCCAGCAGCTTGGAGCTGGTCGGAGTGTACGAGCAGTACTTC. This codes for CASSLELVGVYEQYF.

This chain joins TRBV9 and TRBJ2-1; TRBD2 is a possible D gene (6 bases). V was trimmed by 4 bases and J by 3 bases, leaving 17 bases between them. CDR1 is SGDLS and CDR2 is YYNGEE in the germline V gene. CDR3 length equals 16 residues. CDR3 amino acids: CASSLRLGANYNEQFF. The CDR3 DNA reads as TGTGCCAGCAGCTTACGACTAGGAGCTAACTACAATGAGCAGTTCTTC.

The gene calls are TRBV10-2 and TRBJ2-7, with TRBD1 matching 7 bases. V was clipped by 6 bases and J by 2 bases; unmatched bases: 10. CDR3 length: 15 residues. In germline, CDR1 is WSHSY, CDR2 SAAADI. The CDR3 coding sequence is TGCGCCAGCAGGAAGACAGGGTTCCGTACCTACGAGCAGTACTTC. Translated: CASRKTGFRTYEQYF.